The clone carrying this T cell receptor (beta chain) was seen at least ten times. The data derive from a study of T cells in Graves' hyperthyroidism and ophthalmopathy. Turning to the study itself: Peripheral blood specimens were obtained at initial diagnosis, prior to any treatment.

Amplified TCR beta CDR3 regions came from RNA transcripts. The primer set for the first-round RT-PCR of the TCR CDR3 was HTBI. TCRdb re-called the multiplex PCR reads through MiXCR, storing one row per CDR3 protein. The repertoire consists of roughly 380,000 distinct CDR3 sequences, with approximately 14% occurring once and the leading ten covering roughly 4.8%. Germline V gene lookup returns CDR1 DFQATT and CDR2 SNEGSKA (reference sequence). This CDR3 region has 14 residues. V gave up 6 bases and J gave up 2 bases; unmatched junction bases: 4. The sequencing sample was made of blood. This rearrangement joins TRBV20-1 to TRBJ2-7; TRBD2 agrees at 13 bases. The sequence derives from a woman aged 18-30 years with Graves' hyperthyroidism. The CDR3 DNA is TGCAGTGCGGAGGGACTAGCGGGGCCCTACGAGCAGTACTTC. It translates to CSAEGLAGPYEQYF.